This T cell receptor (beta chain) comes out of a study of blood T cell repertoires in COVID-19. Study details: The study drew acute and convalescent COVID-19 samples from the United States, Italy and Spain. PBMCs, B-cell-depleted T cells, or T cells were the source of the cDNA or gDNA that made up the material.

This clone turned up a few times. Per the authors' pipeline: Using reference gene primer amplification, nucleated cell counts were estimated. Sequencing used immunoSEQ multiplex PCR; TCRdb keeps in-frame clones, though not all of them. Clone size and the V and J calls come from that table; the DNA yielded D and trimming. The sample consists of about 160,000 clones, around 84% of them appearing once. Those enrolled in Seattle joined during active infection and were followed longitudinally afterward. The TCR comes from an older woman with COVID-19, enrolled during active disease. Sequencing used peripheral blood.

CDR3 nucleotide sequence: TGTGCCAGCAGTGAAGAGGGGGGGACAGGGACGGATCAGCCCCAGCATTTT. It encodes CASSEEGGTGTDQPQHF. The genes are TRBV2 and TRBJ1-5; 9 bases agree with TRBD1. The CDR3 runs to 17 residues. The germline V gene has CDR1 SNHLY and CDR2 FYNNEI. The V segment lost 1 base and the J segment 5 bases; nucleotides outside the gene matches: 9.